The 16 T cell receptor beta chains below come from one sample, sequenced in a study of PD-1 blockade in classical Hodgkin lymphoma. Assay used: immunoSEQ multiplex PCR; TCRdb lists only in-frame clones, some missing. The table lists tens of thousands of clones, 80% to 95% of them singletons. Time point: cycle 4 day 1 (C4D1), after around six weeks of nivolumab. Exposure to brentuximab vedotin varied, and each patient had relapsed following autologous stem cell transplantation. Thawed PBMCs underwent magnetic negative selection to yield purified CD4+ T cells. Sample: CD4+ T cells from blood, taken before the fourth cycle of nivolumab. All receptors come from a human donor with classical Hodgkin lymphoma.

This clone was seen only once. The chain combines TRBV5-4 with TRBJ1-2, with no clear D. Germline CDR1 and CDR2: SGHNT and YYREEE (reference sequence). Deletions cut 1 base from V and 6 bases from J, with 16 bases between. The length of the CDR3 is 15 residues. The CDR3, as DNA: TGTGCCAGCAGCTTGTACGGGGTTATAGGCAATGGCTACACCTTC. This gives the protein CASSLYGVIGNGYTF. Combining the CDR3 with reference TRBV5-4 and TRBJ1-2 gives the whole variable domain ETGVTQSPTHLIKTRGQQVTLRCSSQSGHNTVSWYQQALGQGPQFIFQYYREEENGRGNFPPRFSGLQFPNYSSELNVNALELDDSALYLCASSLYGVIGNGYTFGSGTRLTVV.

CDR3 sequence reads: CASRRDNEQYF. The CDR3 coding sequence is TGTGCCAGCCGACGGGACAACGAGCAGTACTTC. This chain uses TRBV6-6 with TRBJ2-7; possible D gene TRBD1, 6 bases. V lost 8 bases to trimming and J lost 5 bases, with 10 bases between them. Germline V gene lookup returns CDR1 MNHNY and CDR2 SVGAGI (reference sequence). This CDR3 region has 11 residues.

This rearrangement joins TRBV12-5 to TRBJ1-1; D not certain. This CDR3 is 14 amino acids long. Germline assignment: CDR1 LGHNT and CDR2 FRNRAP. V was cut by 9 bases and J by 5 bases, with 19 bases left in between. CDR3 nucleotides: TGTGCTAGCGACATTGGGGTAGGAGAGACTGAAGCTTTCTTT. Protein sequence: CASDIGVGETEAFF.

J is TRBJ1-4 and V is TRBV18; D remains unclear. Per germline, CDR1 KGHSH and CDR2 LQKENI. Trimming took 2 bases from V and 8 from J, leaving 6 bases between them. This CDR3 has 12 amino acids. The CDR3 reads CASSPSGEKLFF. The CDR3 DNA is TGTGCCAGCTCACCATCGGGGGAAAAACTGTTTTTT.

The chain recombines TRBV11-3 with TRBJ2-5; 7 bases fit TRBD1. J lost 5 bases, V lost 5 bases, and 11 bases had no gene match. CDR3 size: 15 residues. Germline V CDR1 and CDR2: SGHNT, YENEEA. The CDR3 is CASSQRQGSLETQYF. CDR3 DNA sequence: TGTGCCAGCAGCCAGAGACAGGGAAGTCTGGAGACCCAGTACTTC.

The CDR3 coding sequence is TGTGCCAGCAGTTTATTGGACAACCGAGAAGCTTTCTTT. Translated: CASSLLDNREAFF. V and J are TRBV28 and TRBJ1-1, with D possibly matching TRBD1 (5 bases). Germline assignment: CDR1 MDHEN and CDR2 SYDVKM. The CDR3 sequence is 13 residues long. Trimming took off 1 base at V and 8 bases at J, with 11 bases between the two ends.

This rearrangement joins TRBV5-4 to TRBJ2-7; tentative D call: TRBD2 (5 bases). This CDR3 is built from 18 residues. V gave up 4 bases and J gave up 4 bases, with 27 bases separating them. Looked up from germline, CDR1 is SGHNT and CDR2 is YYREEE (reference sequence). The CDR3 DNA reads as TGTGCCAGCAGCCGCTGGACGGGAAAACGGTACCAAAAATACGAGCAGTACTTC. Protein sequence: CASSRWTGKRYQKYEQYF.

V and J are TRBV7-2 and TRBJ1-1; D is uncertain. Germline-derived CDR1 and CDR2 are SGHTA and FQGNSA. The CDR3 contains 12 residues. V was cut by 6 bases and J by 4 bases, with 9 bases left in between. The CDR3 sequence: CASRPSGTEAFF. The CDR3 DNA reads TGTGCCAGCAGACCAAGTGGCACTGAAGCTTTCTTT.

V gene TRBV27 combines with J gene TRBJ2-6; D remains ambiguous. The CDR3 has 17 amino acids. Trimming removed 5 bases at V and 0 bases at J, with 14 bases between. Looked up from germline, CDR1 is MNHEY and CDR2 is SMNVEV (reference sequence). CDR3 in amino acids: CASSRRPTDSGANVLTF. CDR3 bases: TGTGCCAGCAGTCGCCGACCTACCGACTCTGGGGCCAACGTCCTGACTTTC.

This chain uses TRBV5-1 with TRBJ1-1; TRBD1 agrees at 7 bases. The length of the CDR3 is 15 residues. J was trimmed by 3 bases and V by 2 bases; bases with no gene match: 7. CDR1 is SGHRS and CDR2 is YFSETQ in the germline V gene. The CDR3 protein is CASSFGAGGDTEAFF. CDR3 nucleotides: TGCGCCAGCAGCTTTGGGGCAGGGGGAGACACTGAAGCTTTCTTT.

The V call is TRBV30, the J call TRBJ1-4; unclear D gene. CDR1 GTSNPN and CDR2 SVGIG come from the germline V gene (reference sequence). The CDR3 runs to 15 residues. V was clipped by 0 bases and J by 8 bases, with 16 bases between them. CDR3 sequence: CAWSVTAGGREKLFF. The CDR3 DNA reads TGTGCCTGGAGTGTTACCGCGGGAGGGCGGGAAAAACTGTTTTTT. The full variable domain, rest sourced from reference TRBV30 and TRBJ1-4, is SQTIHQWPATLVQPVGSPLSLECTVEGTSNPNLYWYRQAAGRGLQLLFYSVGIGQISSEVPQNLSASRPQDRQFILSSKKLLLSDSGFYLCAWSVTAGGREKLFFGSGTQLSVL.

This chain uses TRBV27 with TRBJ2-7, with 7 bases identical to TRBD1. The V gene's germline CDR1 is MNHEY and CDR2 SMNVEV (reference sequence). The CDR3 covers 16 residues. V shed 2 bases and J 3 bases; nucleotides not matched to a gene: 10. The CDR3 protein is CASSLTPRQGYYEQYF. CDR3 coding DNA: TGTGCCAGCAGTTTAACACCCAGACAGGGCTACTACGAGCAGTACTTC.

V usage is TRBV28 and J usage is TRBJ2-1, with unresolved D. The CDR3 is 13 residues long. The germline V gene has CDR1 MDHEN and CDR2 SYDVKM. The germline V and J ends were trimmed by 5 bases and 4 bases, with 9 bases remaining between them. The CDR3 reads CASSPTSYNEQFF. In nucleotides, the CDR3 is TGTGCCAGCAGTCCGACGTCGTACAATGAGCAGTTCTTC.

This chain links TRBV28 with TRBJ2-7; D remains ambiguous. Germline assignment: CDR1 MDHEN and CDR2 SYDVKM. V was shortened by 7 bases and J by 6 bases, with 16 bases between the two germline ends. This CDR3 is 13 amino acids long. The CDR3 region has the DNA TGTGCCAGCAACAAGCCCCGCGGCGGCGAGCAGTACTTC. This translates into CASNKPRGGEQYF.

The chain joins TRBV27 to TRBJ1-2, with unresolved D. This CDR3 is built from 13 residues. CDR1 and CDR2 from the germline V gene are MNHEY and SMNVEV (reference sequence). Trimming removed 2 bases from V and 2 bases from J, with 6 bases in between. The DNA of the CDR3 is TGTGCCAGCAGTTTAAGTGGGAACTATGGCTACACCTTC. Translating it yields CASSLSGNYGYTF.

CDR3 sequence: CASSLRGSDDAEAFF. CDR3 nucleotides: TGTGCCAGCAGCCTACGGGGGAGCGACGACGCTGAAGCTTTCTTT. This rearrangement joins TRBV11-2 to TRBJ1-1; maybe TRBD1 (5 bases). Germline V CDR1 and CDR2: SGHAT, FQNNGV. V was pared by 5 bases and J by 6 bases, with 19 bases between. The CDR3 runs 15 residues.